This paragraph covers one TCR beta chain sequence. No antigen is known for it. Method: immunoSEQ multiplex PCR; TCRdb's copy keeps in-frame clones and lacks some. In the table there are some 2,000,000 clones, around 95% of which are singletons. All the donors were Caucasian adults who lived in Nashville, Tennessee. These data originate in a study of shared clonotypes between healthy human individuals. CDR3 length equals 15 residues. The germline V gene encodes CDR1 SGHNT and CDR2 YYREEE (reference sequence). V lost 6 bases, J lost 7 bases, and 22 bases lay in between. Study conclusions and caveats: On the whole, naive subsets had larger estimated richness than memory subsets had.

J is TRBJ1-2 and V is TRBV5-4; D call uncertain. Sequenced sample: naive CD4+ T cells sorted from blood. The subset was: CD45RA+ positively selected. The source of this sequence is a man aged 18 to 30 in good health. Here the CDR3 DNA reads TGTGCCAGCACCGGTGGAAGAGGACCTACTGTTGGCTACACCTTC. Protein sequence: CASTGGRGPTVGYTF. Full variable domain (remainder filled in from reference TRBV5-4 and TRBJ1-2): ETGVTQSPTHLIKTRGQQVTLRCSSQSGHNTVSWYQQALGQGPQFIFQYYREEENGRGNFPPRFSGLQFPNYSSELNVNALELDDSALYLCASTGGRGPTVGYTFGSGTRLTVV.